This entry concerns a single T cell receptor beta chain. The target of this receptor is not known. No per-base quality is available; no much larger clone lies one base away. Genomic DNA served as template for TCR beta VDJ combination and CDR3 sequence profiling. TCR repertoire sequencing was run on an Illumina HiSeq 2000. Turning to the authors' computational methods: TRBV/TRBJ rearrangement plots, CDR3 size and DJ length profiles, and Simpson's diversity index were used to assess repertoires. The immunodominant clone was defined as the most abundant DNA sequence in deep sequencing data. CDR3 amino acid sequences were screened for sharing across subjects and were compared with published repertoires and the VDJdb database. TCRdb reprocessing: public reads trimmed at Q25 with fastp, clones called with MiXCR, in-frame beta chains kept. Here each entry gathers all rows of one CDR3 protein and keeps the most common genes and DNA. The V and J calls shown here were made by TCRdb, not taken from the authors' results. Present in this sample are roughly 200,000 distinct CDR3 sequences, around 63% of which were seen just once. The ten largest clones capture approximately 30% of the sample.

This sample was taken from a study of CD8+CD57+ T cells in acquired aplastic anemia (dated by TCRdb to the late 2010s). Some background on the complete study: Extracted DNA from sorted CD4+ and CD8+ cells averaged around 2.9 ug, ranging from roughly 0.17 to 30 ug. An average of approximately 9.8 million reads for CD4+ cells and 12 million or so reads for CD8+ cells was obtained from healthy donor samples. Results the study describes overall, beyond this receptor: Between patients and healthy controls, no significant difference in CD8+ Simpson's diversity was found (P=0.060). Around 28 CD8+ CDR3 sequences were found to be shared between patients and controls, but these sequences appeared to be highly expressed in patients and within the immunodominant clones of the patients.

The germline V gene gives CDR1 as MRHNA and CDR2 as SNTAGT. Cut back by 7 bases and 0 bases, the V and J ends lie 7 bases apart. The CDR3 sequence holds 14 residues, the cysteine and phenylalanine included. Of the read, only the CDR3 DNA is kept; its 42 bases are in frame from base 1. In the study, sorted CD4+ and CD8+ blood T cells from patients with severe aplastic anemia and from healthy subjects underwent deep sequencing of TCR repertoires. Ficoll-Paque density gradient centrifugation was used to isolate peripheral blood mononuclear cells. Before DNA extraction, CD4+ and CD8+ T cells were sorted by FACS or by magnetic beads.

The receptor comes from a human donor in good health. This receptor chain uses TRBV6-4 and TRBJ1-6, with no confident D gene call. The sequencing input was sorted CD4+, CD8+, or CD8+CD57+ T cells (not recorded which) from PBMCs. The nucleotide sequence reads TGTGCCAGCACCCTGAGCTCCTATAATTCACCCCTCCACTTT. The translation is CASTLSSYNSPLHF.